These 3 T cell receptor beta chains were sequenced from one sample in a study of blood T cell repertoires in COVID-19. Data came from immunoSEQ multiplex PCR; TCRdb stores just in-frame clones and leaves some out. Here the sample spans approximately 100,000 clones, about 80% being singletons. What was sequenced was peripheral blood. The receptors shown here come from a woman aged 60-75 years with acute or convalescent COVID-19.

CDR3 DNA sequence: TGTGCCAGCAGCCTCCAAGGGACTAGCGGGGGGTATGAGCAGTTCTTC. It yields the protein CASSLQGTSGGYEQFF. The chain joins TRBV7-2 to TRBJ2-1; 15 positions agree with TRBD2. The CDR3 spans 16 residues. Per germline, CDR1 SGHTA and CDR2 FQGNSA. The J segment lost 8 bases and the V segment lost 5 bases, leaving 7 bases of the junction unmatched.

The V gene is TRBV6-5, the J gene TRBJ1-1; D unclear. Germline CDR1 MNHEY, CDR2 SVGAGI. This CDR3 contains 14 residues. Deletions cut 5 bases from V and 2 bases from J, with 12 bases between. The CDR3 DNA sequence: TGTGCCAGCAGTCCGACTTTGGCCAACACTGAAGCTTTCTTT. It yields the protein CASSPTLANTEAFF.

The chain couples TRBV6-1 to TRBJ1-5; D gene uncertain. V lost 1 base, J lost 6 bases, and 16 bases lay in between. The V gene's germline CDR1 is MNHNS and CDR2 SASEGT. The CDR3 length is 16 residues. CDR3 in DNA: TGTGCCAGCAGTGAAGGGTCCGGGGTCGGTTCTCAGCCCCAGCATTTT. This translates into CASSEGSGVGSQPQHF.